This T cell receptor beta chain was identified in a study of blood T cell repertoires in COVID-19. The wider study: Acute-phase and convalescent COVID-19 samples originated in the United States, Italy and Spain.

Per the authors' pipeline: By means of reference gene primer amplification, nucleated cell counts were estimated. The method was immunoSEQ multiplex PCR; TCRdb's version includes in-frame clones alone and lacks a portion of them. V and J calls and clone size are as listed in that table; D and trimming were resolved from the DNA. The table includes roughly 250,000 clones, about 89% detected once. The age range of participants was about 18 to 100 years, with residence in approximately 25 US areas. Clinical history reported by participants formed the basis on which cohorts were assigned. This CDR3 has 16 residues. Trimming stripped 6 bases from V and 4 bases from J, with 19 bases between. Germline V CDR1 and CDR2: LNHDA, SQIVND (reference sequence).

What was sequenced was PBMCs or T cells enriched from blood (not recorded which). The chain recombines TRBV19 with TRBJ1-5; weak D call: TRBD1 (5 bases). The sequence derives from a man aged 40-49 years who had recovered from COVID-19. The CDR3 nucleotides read TGTGCCAGTAGCGCTAGACGTGGAGGGGAAAATCAGCCCCAGCATTTT. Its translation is CASSARRGGENQPQHF.